The 26 T cell receptor beta chains in this list originate from one sample, sequenced in a study of T cell clonality in common variable immunodeficiency. Profiled with immunoSEQ multiplex PCR; TCRdb holds only in-frame clones, not every one. This sample has approximately 44,000 clones, each found more than once. Sequenced material: peripheral blood mononuclear cells. The receptor source for this set is a person aged 18 to 75 in good health.

In its sample, this clone was seen many times. Read data end 3 residues before the CDR3 end; the end is taken from the germline J gene. The chain is built from TRBV19 and TRBJ1-1; 10 positions agree with TRBD1. Germline-derived CDR1 and CDR2 are LNHDA and SQIVND (reference sequence). The CDR3 is 19 residues long. Trimming at V came to 5 bases and at J to 2 bases, leaving 17 bases not matched to a gene. The DNA read from the CDR3 is TGTGCCAGTAGTGGATTTCATTTGAGGGGGGACAGGGGTAACACTGAA. Its protein product is CASSGFHLRGDRGNTE. The complete CDR3 sequence is CASSGFHLRGDRGNTEAFF.

This clone came up many times. The read is 3 residues too short to cover the CDR3 end, so that end is filled in from the germline J gene. The chain has TRBV13 and TRBJ1-3; tentatively, D is TRBD1 (6 bases). Trimming took 5 bases from V and 0 from J, leaving 14 bases between them. The CDR3 totals 16 residues. CDR1 and CDR2 (germline): PRHDT, FYEKMQ (reference sequence). CDR3 DNA, as far as it was read: TGTGCCAGCAGCCGATACAGGGTAGCCTCTGGAAACACC. It is translated as CASSRYRVASGNT. The full CDR3 protein is CASSRYRVASGNTIYF.

This clone was seen repeatedly, ten times or more. The CDR3 end falls 3 residues outside the read, so it is completed with the germline J gene. V and J are TRBV5-1 and TRBJ2-1; D gene ambiguous. The CDR3 has 15 amino acids. Trimming shortened V by 0 bases and J by 5 bases, and 12 bases separated the two germline ends. Germline V gene sequence: CDR1 SGHRS, CDR2 YFSETQ. CDR3 sequence reads: CASSLASLTNNEQFF. The DNA read from the CDR3 is TGCGCCAGCAGCTTGGCGAGCCTCACTAACAATGAG.

There are many counts of this clone. The sequence runs out 3 residues before the end of the CDR3; the remainder is reconstructed from the germline J gene. V usage is TRBV5-5 and J usage is TRBJ2-3; D not resolved. Trimming left V 0 bases short and J 6 bases short, with 11 bases between. CDR3 length: 14 residues. CDR1 SGHKS and CDR2 YYEKEE come from the germline V gene (reference sequence). CDR3 DNA, as far as it was read: TGTGCCAGCAGCTTGGCCGGGTTTAGGGATACG. This sequence encodes CASSLAGFRDT. The full-length CDR3 reads as CASSLAGFRDTQYF.

This clone was seen at least ten times. The CDR3 end is not reached by the read, which stops 3 residues before it; the germline J gene fills it in. This rearrangement joins TRBV20-1 to TRBJ2-3; 12 bases align to TRBD1. There are 14 residues in the CDR3. Per germline, CDR1 DFQATT and CDR2 SNEGSKA (reference sequence). Trimming removed 6 bases from V and 5 bases from J; junction bases left unmatched: 6. The covered CDR3 bases are TGCAGTGCCGCGGGACAGGGGGCAGGAGATACG. This codes for CSAAGQGAGDT. The entire CDR3 is CSAAGQGAGDTQYF.

This clone was seen repeatedly, ten times or more. The read ends 3 residues before the CDR3 terminus; that terminus is restored from the germline J gene. V usage is TRBV30 and J usage is TRBJ2-7; TRBD2 aligns across 11 bases. With 1 base clipped from V and 4 bases from J, the junction kept 6 bases outside the gene matches. Germline lookup yields CDR1 GTSNPN and CDR2 SVGIG (reference sequence). The CDR3 is made up of 15 amino acids. The covered CDR3 bases are TGTGCCTGGAGTGGAAAACTAGCGGGAGTATACGAG. Its protein product is CAWSGKLAGVYE. The full CDR3 is CAWSGKLAGVYEQYF. Looking up the rest from reference TRBV30 and TRBJ2-7 gives the full variable domain: SQTIHQWPATLVQPVGSPLSLECTVEGTSNPNLYWYRQAAGRGLQLLFYSVGIGQISSEVPQNLSASRPQDRQFILSSKKLLLSDSGFYLCAWSGKLAGVYEQYFGPGTRLTVT.

This clone was seen at least ten times. The read stops 3 residues short of the end of the CDR3; the missing end is completed from the germline J gene. Other DNA sequences within the sample encode an identical CDR3. The chain joins TRBV20-1 to TRBJ2-2, with D tentatively TRBD1 (7 bases). The CDR3 is 15 amino acids. Trimming pared 1 base from V and 7 bases from J, leaving 16 bases between. The germline V gene has CDR1 DFQATT and CDR2 SNEGSKA (reference sequence). CDR3 loop: CSARVQGGSGGELFF. The CDR3 bases that were read are TGCAGTGCTAGAGTGCAGGGGGGAAGTGGCGGGGAG.

The sample holds many counts of this clone. The CDR3 extends 3 residues past the end of the read, so its final part is completed from the germline J gene. The J gene is TRBJ1-2, the V gene TRBV7-9, with 10 positions matching TRBD1. This CDR3 region has 15 residues. Germline values: CDR1 SEHNR, CDR2 FQNEAQ (reference sequence). The junction had 12 bases not matched to a gene; V was cut back by 8 bases and J by 6 bases. The CDR3 sequence: CASAKLGQGTDGYTF. The DNA read from the CDR3 is TGTGCCAGCGCCAAGCTGGGACAGGGGACCGATGGC.

This clone was counted ten times or more. The CDR3 end lies 3 residues beyond the end of the read and is filled in from the germline J gene. This chain links TRBV5-1 with TRBJ1-4; D call uncertain. Germline assignment: CDR1 SGHRS and CDR2 YFSETQ. This CDR3 has 16 residues. V lost 5 bases and J lost 7, with 21 bases in between. The CDR3 region is CASSYLQSGPAEKLFF. Partial CDR3 DNA: TGCGCCAGCAGTTACTTACAGAGTGGGCCGGCTGAAAAA.

This clone came up many times. The read halts 3 residues ahead of the CDR3 end, with the missing end drawn from the germline J gene. The chain is built from TRBV13 and TRBJ2-2; no reliable D call. V shed 3 bases and J shed 5 bases, with 4 bases lying between them. Germline V gene sequence: CDR1 PRHDT, CDR2 FYEKMQ (reference sequence). CDR3 length: 12 amino acids. The CDR3 bases that were read are TGTGCCAGCAGCTTGTTAACCGGGGAG. This gives the protein CASSLLTGE. The full CDR3 sequence reads CASSLLTGELFF.

This clone was recorded many times. The CDR3 end falls 3 residues outside the read, so it is completed with the germline J gene. This rearrangement joins TRBV19 to TRBJ2-1; D possibly corresponds to TRBD1 (6 bases). Germline V gene sequence: CDR1 LNHDA, CDR2 SQIVND (reference sequence). V shed 1 base and J shed 9 bases, with 16 bases lying between them. This CDR3 contains 15 residues. CDR3 amino acids: CASSIVAAGESEQFF. The CDR3 DNA, read in part, is TGTGCCAGTAGTATAGTAGCCGCAGGGGAGAGTGAG.

This clone was detected many times. The read halts 3 residues ahead of the CDR3 end, with the missing end drawn from the germline J gene. The chain employs TRBV7-3 and TRBJ2-7; no clear D. V was cut by 4 bases and J by 2 bases, with 3 bases left in between. The CDR3 has 11 amino acids. CDR1 SGHTA and CDR2 FQGTGA come from the germline V gene. The CDR3 sequence is CASSSTYEQYF. Incomplete CDR3 DNA: TGTGCCAGCAGCTCTACCTACGAG.

This clone came up many times. The CDR3 end falls 3 residues outside the read, so it is completed with the germline J gene. The genes are TRBV7-9 and TRBJ1-1; D not certain. The germline V gene encodes CDR1 SEHNR and CDR2 FQNEAQ (reference sequence). Trimming took 5 bases from V and 1 from J, leaving 14 bases between them. The CDR3 totals 15 residues. The DNA read from the CDR3 is TGTGCCAGCAGCCACATCCTCAAACAGAACACTGAA. Translated: CASSHILKQNTE. The whole CDR3 protein reads CASSHILKQNTEAFF.

This clone was counted at least ten times. The read ends 3 residues shy of where the CDR3 ends; the end is completed using the germline J gene. This chain uses TRBV20-1 with TRBJ1-2; D not resolved. The CDR3 is 12 amino acids. Germline V lookup: CDR1 DFQATT, CDR2 SNEGSKA (reference sequence). CDR3 sequence reads: CSAQSPSEGYTF. The sequenced CDR3 bases are TGCAGTGCTCAGTCCCCCTCCGAAGGC.

The sample holds many counts of this clone. The read terminates 3 residues before the CDR3 end, so the remaining end is supplied by the germline J gene. The genes are TRBV2 and TRBJ1-1, with a weak D call TRBD1 (5 bases). The CDR3 is 14 residues long. V lost 5 bases, J lost 3 bases, and 13 bases lay in between. Germline-derived CDR1 and CDR2 are SNHLY and FYNNEI. This CDR3 is CASSYDRGDTEAFF. The part of the CDR3 DNA that was read is TGTGCCAGCAGTTACGACAGAGGGGACACTGAA.

This clone showed up many times. The read comes to an end 3 residues before the CDR3 does, leaving the germline J gene to fill in the end. V usage is TRBV29-1 and J usage is TRBJ1-5; 8 bases fit TRBD1. The CDR3 has 13 amino acids. From germline, CDR1 is SQVTM and CDR2 ANQGSEA. The covered CDR3 bases are TGCGGAAGACAGGGGAGCCCCAATCAGCCC. Translation: CGRQGSPNQP. The whole CDR3 protein is CGRQGSPNQPQHF.

This clone was picked up many times. The sequenced fragment ends 3 residues before the CDR3 boundary, so the rest is inferred from the germline J gene. The V call is TRBV15, the J call TRBJ2-7; 9 nucleotides match TRBD1. The CDR3 covers 15 residues. Germline CDR1 LNHNV, CDR2 YYDKDF (reference sequence). Trimming removed 0 bases from V and 3 bases from J; junction bases left unmatched: 3. Incomplete CDR3 DNA: TGTGCCACCAGCAGAGATCGGGGACAGGGCTACGAG. This gives the protein CATSRDRGQGYE. The whole CDR3 is CATSRDRGQGYEQYF. Using reference TRBV15 and TRBJ2-7 for the parts outside the CDR3, the full variable domain is DAMVIQNPRYQVTQFGKPVTLSCSQTLNHNVMYWYQQKSSQAPKLLFHYYDKDFNNEADTPDNFQSRRPNTSFCFLDIRSPGLGDTAMYLCATSRDRGQGYEQYFGPGTRLTVT.

In its sample, this clone was seen many times. The read halts 3 residues ahead of the CDR3 end, with the missing end drawn from the germline J gene. The rearrangement links TRBV5-1 to TRBJ1-1; 8 bases align to TRBD1. Germline V CDR1 and CDR2: SGHRS, YFSETQ. This CDR3 region has 12 residues. The CDR3 sequence: CASEGQASEAFF. The part of the CDR3 DNA that was read is TGCGCCAGCGAGGGACAGGCGTCCGAA. Full variable domain (rest looked up from reference TRBV5-1 and TRBJ1-1): KAGVTQTPRYLIKTRGQQVTLSCSPISGHRSVSWYQQTPGQGLQFLFEYFSETQRNKGNFPGRFSGRQFSNSRSEMNVSTLELGDSALYLCASEGQASEAFFGQGTRLTVV.

This clone was counted many times. From the germline J gene comes the end of the CDR3, since the read stops 3 residues before it. J is TRBJ1-2 and V is TRBV15; D is uncertain. CDR1 LNHNV and CDR2 YYDKDF come from the germline V gene (reference sequence). Deletions cut 5 bases from V and 7 bases from J, with 14 bases between. The CDR3 sequence is 13 residues long. The CDR3 sequence is CATSRPNAGGYTF. CDR3 DNA, as far as it was read: TGTGCCACCAGCCGACCAAACGCGGGTGGC.

This clone was detected ten times or more. The junction departs from the called germline gene at one end, perhaps through a read error. The sequenced fragment ends 3 residues before the CDR3 boundary, so the rest is inferred from the germline J gene. The rearrangement uses TRBV4-2 and TRBJ1-4, with 7 bases identical to TRBD1. CDR3 length: 15 amino acids. Per the germline V gene, CDR1 is LGHNA and CDR2 is YNFKEQ. The part of the CDR3 DNA that was read is TGCGCCAGCAGCCAAGATTTCCAGGGGGGAGAAAAA. It encodes CASSQDFQGGEK. The full CDR3 protein is CASSQDFQGGEKLFF.

This clone was seen at least ten times. Read data end 3 residues before the CDR3 end; the end is taken from the germline J gene. The chain uses TRBV5-1 and TRBJ2-3, with D uncertain. Trimming left V 5 bases short and J 2 bases short, with 9 bases between. Per the germline V gene, CDR1 is SGHRS and CDR2 is YFSETQ. This CDR3 spans 13 amino acids. The CDR3 reads CASSSAVTDTQYF. The covered CDR3 bases are TGCGCCAGCAGTTCTGCGGTCACAGATACG.

This clone was recorded many times. CDR3 bases read: TGTGCCAGCAGCTTAAAAACAGGGGGCCTGATGCCTGGGGCCAACGTC. Translated, it gives CASSLKTGGLMPGANV. The whole CDR3 is CASSLKTGGLMPGANVLTF. The chain uses TRBV7-3 and TRBJ2-6, with 9 bases that match TRBD1. The DNA ends 3 residues before the CDR3 does, and the rest of the CDR3 is filled in from the germline J gene. The CDR3 is made up of 19 amino acids. Germline CDR1 reads SGHTA; CDR2 reads FQGTGA. The V gene end was trimmed by 1 base and the J gene end by 2 bases; junction bases not matched to a gene: 9.

The CDR3 loop is CASSLDQPGQGGDTQYF. The covered CDR3 bases are TGCGCCAGCAGCTTGGATCAGCCGGGACAGGGAGGGGATACG. The rearrangement links TRBV5-1 to TRBJ2-3; 9 bases map to TRBD1. Read sequence stops 3 residues before the CDR3 end, and the germline J gene provides the missing end. The CDR3 is made up of 17 amino acids. CDR1 is SGHRS and CDR2 is YFSETQ in the germline V gene. V was pared by 0 bases and J by 6 bases, with 11 bases of the junction left unmatched.

This clone appeared many times. The read halts 3 residues ahead of the CDR3 end, with the missing end drawn from the germline J gene. The chain employs TRBV13 and TRBJ1-2; TRBD1 is a possible D gene (5 bases). The germline V gene encodes CDR1 PRHDT and CDR2 FYEKMQ (reference sequence). Deletions cut 5 bases from V and 6 bases from J, with 13 bases between. The CDR3 covers 13 residues. The part of the CDR3 DNA that was read is TGTGCCAGCAGCCATCGACAGATGGATGGC. It codes for CASSHRQMDG. Given in full, the CDR3 is CASSHRQMDGYTF.

This clone was seen at least ten times. With the read ending 3 residues before the CDR3 end, the germline J gene is used to fill in that end. The chain couples TRBV10-3 to TRBJ2-1, with D possibly matching TRBD1 (6 bases). The CDR3 sequence is 15 residues long. From germline, CDR1 is ENHRY and CDR2 SYGVKD. V gave up 0 bases and J gave up 7 bases, with 13 bases separating them. CDR3 loop: CAISESGGRDNEQFF. The sequenced CDR3 bases are TGTGCCATCAGTGAGTCTGGGGGCAGGGATAATGAG.

This clone has at least ten counts. The read ends 3 residues early relative to the CDR3; the germline J gene fills the gap. This sequence joins TRBV28 and TRBJ1-1; D is undetermined. This CDR3 region has 13 residues. Germline CDR1 and CDR2: MDHEN and SYDVKM. This CDR3 is CASSFGRKMEAFF. The CDR3 DNA, read in part, is TGTGCCAGCAGTTTTGGCAGGAAGATGGAA.